Below, 19 T cell receptor beta chains from the same sample are listed, as sequenced in a study of PD-L1 blockade in urothelial cancer. TCRdb's copy holds only in-frame clones and misses some; the assay was immunoSEQ multiplex PCR. The profile covers about 42,000 clones, with roughly 86% appearing a single time and more than 2.5% taken by the ten largest. Sequencing was performed on PBMCs, taken around atezolizumab (anti-PD-L1) treatment. The receptors originated from a man aged 70-80 years with urothelial cancer.

The chain combines TRBV7-9 with TRBJ2-5; 8 bases map to TRBD1. CDR3 length equals 14 residues. The germline CDR1 and CDR2 sequences are SEHNR and FQNEAQ (reference sequence). The V segment lost 5 bases and the J segment 2 bases; nucleotides outside the gene matches: 4. CDR3 region: CASSPRDRQETQYF. The DNA for the CDR3 is TGTGCCAGCAGCCCCCGGGACAGGCAAGAGACCCAGTACTTC.

The chain has TRBV28 and TRBJ2-7, with 7 nucleotides matching TRBD1. V gave up 3 bases and J gave up 0 bases; unmatched junction bases: 5. The CDR3 consists of 15 residues. Germline V gene lookup returns CDR1 MDHEN and CDR2 SYDVKM. The CDR3 spells CASSFHKGASYEQYF. The CDR3, as DNA: TGTGCCAGCAGTTTCCACAAGGGGGCCTCCTACGAGCAGTACTTC.

The chain is built from TRBV5-5 and TRBJ2-2; D may be TRBD1 (6 bases). There are 15 residues in the CDR3. The germline V gene encodes CDR1 SGHKS and CDR2 YYEKEE (reference sequence). Trimming pared 4 bases from V and 2 bases from J, leaving 12 bases between. CDR3 in DNA: TGTGCCAGCAGCCTATGGACAGACAACACCGGGGAGCTGTTTTTT. It encodes CASSLWTDNTGELFF.

V is TRBV9 and J is TRBJ2-1; 7 nucleotides match TRBD2. The J segment lost 5 bases and the V segment lost 2 bases, leaving 4 bases of the junction unmatched. The germline V gene has CDR1 SGDLS and CDR2 YYNGEE. The CDR3 sequence is 14 residues long. This chain's CDR3 is CASSVRAGNNEQFF. In DNA, the CDR3 is TGTGCCAGCAGCGTGCGAGCGGGGAACAATGAGCAGTTCTTC.

The chain uses TRBV28 and TRBJ1-2; 7 nucleotides match TRBD1. The J segment lost 0 bases and the V segment lost 8 bases, leaving 9 bases of the junction unmatched. Per germline, CDR1 MDHEN and CDR2 SYDVKM. The CDR3 extends over 15 amino acids. For the CDR3, the DNA is TGTGCCAGCTTCTCACTCGGGACAGCTAACTATGGCTACACCTTC. Its protein product is CASFSLGTANYGYTF.

This clone was observed a single time. The J gene is TRBJ2-7, the V gene TRBV11-2, with TRBD2 identical over 7 bases. The J segment lost 3 bases and the V segment lost 7 bases, leaving 9 bases of the junction unmatched. Germline loops: CDR1 SGHAT, CDR2 FQNNGV. CDR3 length: 14 amino acids. CDR3 in DNA: TGTGCCAGCAACTATGGAGCGGGACTCTACGAGCAGTACTTC. It translates to CASNYGAGLYEQYF.

J is TRBJ2-1 and V is TRBV6-5, with D possibly being TRBD1 (6 bases). This CDR3 region has 16 residues. CDR1 MNHEY and CDR2 SVGAGI come from the germline V gene. V lost 0 bases, J lost 3 bases, and 12 bases lay in between. For the CDR3, the DNA is TGTGCCAGCAGTTACTCGAGAACAGGGTACTACAATGAGCAGTTCTTC. Residues: CASSYSRTGYYNEQFF.

The J gene is TRBJ1-2, the V gene TRBV7-2; possibly TRBD1 for D (6 bases). Trimming left V 1 base short and J 4 bases short, with 10 bases between. This CDR3 is 14 amino acids long. CDR1 and CDR2 (germline): SGHTA, FQGNSA. In DNA, the CDR3 is TGTGCCAGCAGCTTAGGGACAGCGAGCTATGGCTACACCTTC. This codes for CASSLGTASYGYTF.

This chain joins TRBV19 and TRBJ1-4; D perhaps matches TRBD1 (5 bases). Germline V gene lookup returns CDR1 LNHDA and CDR2 SQIVND (reference sequence). The CDR3 runs to 16 residues. The germline V and J ends were trimmed by 4 bases and 3 bases, with 15 bases remaining between them. The CDR3, as DNA: TGTGCCAGTAGTAGACAGACGGGTGCGTCTAATGAAAAACTGTTTTTT. Its translation: CASSRQTGASNEKLFF.

The rearrangement links TRBV6-5 to TRBJ2-3; 9 positions agree with TRBD2. The CDR3 is 16 residues long. The germline CDR1 and CDR2 sequences are MNHEY and SVGAGI. Germline trimming cut 4 bases from V and 1 base from J; bases unmatched to any gene: 6. CDR3 in amino acids: CASSSTLAGGTDTQYF. As DNA, the CDR3 is TGTGCCAGCAGTTCCACTTTAGCGGGGGGCACAGATACGCAGTATTTT.

The gene calls are TRBV7-2 and TRBJ2-1, with 12 bases lining up with TRBD2. The CDR3 spans 15 residues. The germline V gene encodes CDR1 SGHTA and CDR2 FQGNSA. J lost 6 bases, V lost 1 base, and 1 base had no gene match. For the CDR3, the DNA is TGTGCCAGCAGCTTAGAACTAGCGGGAGGCAATGAGCAGTTCTTC. This gives the protein CASSLELAGGNEQFF. The full variable domain, completed using reference TRBV7-2 and TRBJ2-1, is GAGVSQSPSNKVTEKGKDVELRCDPISGHTALYWYRQSLGQGLEFLIYFQGNSAPDKSGLPSDRFSAERTGGSVSTLTIQRTQQEDSAVYLCASSLELAGGNEQFFGPGTRLTVL.

On this clone: A junction boundary mismatches the germline segment, possibly from a read error. The rearrangement links TRBV7-8 to TRBJ1-2, with D uncertain. Germline lookup yields CDR1 SGHVS and CDR2 FQNEAQ. This CDR3 is built from 17 residues. The CDR3 nucleotides read TGTGCCAGCAGCTTAAGGATCACACAGAGAAGATCCTATGGCTACGCCTTC. Translation gives CASSLRITQRRSYGYAF.

The chain joins TRBV7-2 to TRBJ2-7, with a weak D call TRBD2 (5 bases). Looked up from germline, CDR1 is SGHTA and CDR2 is FQGNSA. The V end was cut by 1 base, the J end by 4 bases, with 11 bases between. This CDR3 contains 14 residues. CDR3 residues: CASSLGGAYYEQYF. The CDR3 DNA reads TGTGCCAGCAGCTTAGGGGGAGCGTATTACGAGCAGTACTTC. The full variable domain, completed using reference TRBV7-2 and TRBJ2-7, is GAGVSQSPSNKVTEKGKDVELRCDPISGHTALYWYRQSLGQGLEFLIYFQGNSAPDKSGLPSDRFSAERTGGSVSTLTIQRTQQEDSAVYLCASSLGGAYYEQYFGPGTRLTVT.

The chain has TRBV6-5 and TRBJ2-7; 10 bases are shared with TRBD2. Germline CDR1 reads MNHEY; CDR2 reads SVGAGI. V shed 5 bases and J 1 base; nucleotides not matched to a gene: 2. The CDR3 has 14 amino acids. The CDR3 sequence is CASSKLAGSYEQYF. The CDR3 region has the DNA TGTGCCAGCAGTAAACTAGCGGGATCCTACGAGCAGTACTTC.

The V gene is TRBV19, the J gene TRBJ2-3; D call uncertain. Trimming cost V 6 bases and J 2 bases, with 15 bases left between them. CDR1 and CDR2 from the germline V gene are LNHDA and SQIVND (reference sequence). The CDR3 is 15 residues long. This chain's CDR3 is CASRPLRSHTDTQYF. DNA for the CDR3: TGTGCCAGTAGACCTCTCCGGTCCCACACAGATACGCAGTATTTT.

V gene TRBV9 combines with J gene TRBJ2-1; 8 bases are a match to TRBD2. CDR3 length: 17 residues. Trimming at V came to 4 bases and at J to 3 bases, leaving 12 bases not matched to a gene. CDR1 and CDR2 from the germline V gene are SGDLS and YYNGEE. The CDR3 loop reads CASSPGGGAIDYNEQFF. DNA for the CDR3: TGTGCCAGCAGCCCCGGGGGGGGCGCAATTGACTACAATGAGCAGTTCTTC.

V gene TRBV5-5 combines with J gene TRBJ1-5; 8 bases map to TRBD1. The germline V gene has CDR1 SGHKS and CDR2 YYEKEE (reference sequence). This CDR3 contains 15 residues. V was pared by 2 bases and J by 9 bases, with 10 bases of the junction left unmatched. CDR3 bases: TGTGCCAGCAGCTTACAGGGGGGTAATCAATCGCCCCAGCATTTT. This gives the protein CASSLQGGNQSPQHF.

CDR3 residues: CASSQENPRGGETQYF. DNA of the CDR3: TGCGCCAGCAGCCAAGAGAATCCGCGGGGGGGAGAGACCCAGTACTTC. J is TRBJ2-5 and V is TRBV4-1; 9 bases are shared with TRBD2. J lost 4 bases, V lost 0 bases, and 6 bases had no gene match. This CDR3 is built from 16 residues. Germline V gene lookup returns CDR1 MGHRA and CDR2 YSYEKL.

This chain uses TRBV10-3 with TRBJ1-4; the D gene is possibly TRBD1 (6 bases). CDR1 and CDR2 from the germline V gene are ENHRY and SYGVKD. The CDR3 has 14 amino acids. V was clipped by 3 bases and J by 8 bases, with 13 bases between them. CDR3 coding DNA: TGTGCCATCAGTGACGGGGGGGCGCAGGAAAAACTGTTTTTT. Its translation is CAISDGGAQEKLFF.